This TCR beta chain was profiled in a study of beta chain features in type 1 diabetes. Study-level results: Patients with type 1 diabetes showed fewer VDJ junction insertions and more deletions. Shortening that was moderate but significant affected the TCRB CDR3s of Type 1 diabetes patients in all four CD4+ subsets.

A single heparinised draw of around 110 mL on average was taken per donor. Using CD45RO/CCR7/CD25/CD127/CD95/CD27, CD4+ naive, central memory, regulatory and stem cell-like memory cells were sorted. The CDR3 loop spans 13 amino acids. Germline CDR1 SGDLS, CDR2 YYNGEE. V was shortened by 3 bases and J by 4 bases, with 8 bases between the two germline ends. All of the isolated RNA was reverse transcribed, so expressed TCRB transcripts were sequenced. Assay: immunoSEQ multiplex PCR; the TCRdb copy retains only in-frame clones and omits some. The sample has about 47,000 clones, about 48% seen once. About this clone itself: Its target is not known.

The receptor comes from a man aged 25 to 45 with type 1 diabetes. The chain has TRBV9 and TRBJ2-1, with a tentative D call TRBD1 (6 bases). Sample: stem cell memory CD4+ T cells from blood. The CDR3 DNA follows: TGTGCCAGCAGCGCGAGGGGGTACAATGAGCAGTTCTTC. It encodes CASSARGYNEQFF.